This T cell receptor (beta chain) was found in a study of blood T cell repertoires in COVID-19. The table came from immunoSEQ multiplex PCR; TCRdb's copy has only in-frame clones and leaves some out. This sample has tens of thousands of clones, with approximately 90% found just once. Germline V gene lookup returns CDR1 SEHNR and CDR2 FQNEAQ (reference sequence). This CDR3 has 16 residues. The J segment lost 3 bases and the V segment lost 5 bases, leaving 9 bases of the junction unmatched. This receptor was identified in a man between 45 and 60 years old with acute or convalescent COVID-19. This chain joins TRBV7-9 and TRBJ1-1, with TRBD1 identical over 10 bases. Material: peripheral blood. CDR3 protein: CASSPLTGGLDTEAFF. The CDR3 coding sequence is TGTGCCAGCAGCCCACTGACAGGGGGCTTGGACACTGAAGCTTTCTTT.